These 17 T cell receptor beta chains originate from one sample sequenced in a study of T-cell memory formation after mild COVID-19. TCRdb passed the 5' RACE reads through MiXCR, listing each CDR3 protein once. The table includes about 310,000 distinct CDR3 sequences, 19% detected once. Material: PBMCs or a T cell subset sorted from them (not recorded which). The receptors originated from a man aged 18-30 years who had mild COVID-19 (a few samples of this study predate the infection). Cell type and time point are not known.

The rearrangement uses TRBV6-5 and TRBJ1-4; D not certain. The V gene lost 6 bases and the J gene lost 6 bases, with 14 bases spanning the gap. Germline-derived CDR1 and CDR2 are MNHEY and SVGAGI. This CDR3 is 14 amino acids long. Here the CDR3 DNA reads TGTGCCAGCAGCCGCCGCCCGGTCGATGAAAAACTGTTTTTT. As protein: CASSRRPVDEKLFF.

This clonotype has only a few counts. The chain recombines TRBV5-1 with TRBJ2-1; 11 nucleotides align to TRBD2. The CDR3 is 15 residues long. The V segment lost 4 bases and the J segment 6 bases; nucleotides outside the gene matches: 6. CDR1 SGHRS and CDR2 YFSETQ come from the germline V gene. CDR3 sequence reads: CASSKGLAEGNEQFF. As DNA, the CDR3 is TGCGCCAGCAGCAAGGGACTAGCGGAGGGCAATGAGCAGTTCTTC.

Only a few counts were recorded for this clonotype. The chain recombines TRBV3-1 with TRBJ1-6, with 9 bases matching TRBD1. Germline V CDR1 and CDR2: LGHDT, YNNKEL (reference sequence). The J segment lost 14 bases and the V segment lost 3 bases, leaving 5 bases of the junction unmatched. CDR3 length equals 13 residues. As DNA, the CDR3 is TGTGCCAGCAGCCACGACTGGGACAGGGCCCTCCACTTT. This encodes CASSHDWDRALHF.

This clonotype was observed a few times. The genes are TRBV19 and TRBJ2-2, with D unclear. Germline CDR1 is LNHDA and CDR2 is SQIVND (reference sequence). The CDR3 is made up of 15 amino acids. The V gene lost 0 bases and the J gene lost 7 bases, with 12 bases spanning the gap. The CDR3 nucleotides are TGTGCCAGTAGTATAGATCATCCGGGTAACGGGGAGCTGTTTTTT. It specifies CASSIDHPGNGELFF.

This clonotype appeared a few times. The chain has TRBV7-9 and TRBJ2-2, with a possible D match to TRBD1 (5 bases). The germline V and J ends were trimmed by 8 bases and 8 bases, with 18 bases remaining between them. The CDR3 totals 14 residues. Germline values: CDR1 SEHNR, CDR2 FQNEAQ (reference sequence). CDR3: CASGPDSTEGELFF. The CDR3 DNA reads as TGTGCCAGCGGACCTGACAGCACTGAAGGGGAGCTGTTTTTT. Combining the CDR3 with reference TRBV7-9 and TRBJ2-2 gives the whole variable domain DTGVSQNPRHKITKRGQNVTFRCDPISEHNRLYWYRQTLGQGPEFLTYFQNEAQLEKSRLLSDRFSAERPKGSFSTLEIQRTEQGDSAMYLCASGPDSTEGELFFGEGSRLTVL.

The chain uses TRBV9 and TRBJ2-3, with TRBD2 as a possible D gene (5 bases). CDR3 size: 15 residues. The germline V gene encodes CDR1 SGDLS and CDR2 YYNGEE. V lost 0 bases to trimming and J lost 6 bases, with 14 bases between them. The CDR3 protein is CASSVGQRGFDTQYF. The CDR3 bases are TGTGCCAGCAGCGTAGGGCAACGGGGATTCGATACGCAGTATTTT.

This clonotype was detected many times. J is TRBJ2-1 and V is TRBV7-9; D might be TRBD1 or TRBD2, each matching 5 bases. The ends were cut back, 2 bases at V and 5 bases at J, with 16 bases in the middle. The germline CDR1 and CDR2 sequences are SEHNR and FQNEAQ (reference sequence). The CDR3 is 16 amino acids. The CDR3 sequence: CASSLQGPSADNEQFF. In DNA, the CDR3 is TGTGCCAGCAGCTTACAGGGACCTTCAGCGGACAATGAGCAGTTCTTC.

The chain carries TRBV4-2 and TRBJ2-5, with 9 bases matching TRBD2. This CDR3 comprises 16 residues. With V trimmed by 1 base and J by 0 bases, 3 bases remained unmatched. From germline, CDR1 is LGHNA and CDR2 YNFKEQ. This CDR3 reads CASSQVERGDQETQYF. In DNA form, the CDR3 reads TGTGCCAGCAGCCAAGTCGAGCGGGGGGACCAAGAGACCCAGTACTTC.

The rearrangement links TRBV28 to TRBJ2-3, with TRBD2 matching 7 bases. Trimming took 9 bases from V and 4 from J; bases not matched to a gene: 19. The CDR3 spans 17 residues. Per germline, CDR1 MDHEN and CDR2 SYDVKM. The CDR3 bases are TGTGCCAGTATCCCGGTCCGGGGGGTTTTCGTATCAGATACGCAGTATTTT. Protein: CASIPVRGVFVSDTQYF.

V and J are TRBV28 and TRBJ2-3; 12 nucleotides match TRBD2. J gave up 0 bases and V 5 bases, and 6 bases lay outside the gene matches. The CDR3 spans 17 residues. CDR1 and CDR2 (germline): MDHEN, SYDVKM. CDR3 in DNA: TGTGCCAGCAGTCAAGGACTAGCGGGGACTAGCACAGATACGCAGTATTTT. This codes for CASSQGLAGTSTDTQYF.

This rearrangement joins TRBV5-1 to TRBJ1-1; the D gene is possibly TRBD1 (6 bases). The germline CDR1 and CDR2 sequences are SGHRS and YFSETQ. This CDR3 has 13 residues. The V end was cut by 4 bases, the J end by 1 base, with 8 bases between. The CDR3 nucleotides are TGCGCCAGCAGCGAGGGACAGAACACTGAAGCTTTCTTT. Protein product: CASSEGQNTEAFF.

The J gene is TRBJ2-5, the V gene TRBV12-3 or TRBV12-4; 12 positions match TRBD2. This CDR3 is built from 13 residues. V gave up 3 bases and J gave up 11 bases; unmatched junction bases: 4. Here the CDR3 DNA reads TGTGCCAGCAGTTTCAGACTAGCGGGAGAACAGTACTTC. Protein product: CASSFRLAGEQYF.

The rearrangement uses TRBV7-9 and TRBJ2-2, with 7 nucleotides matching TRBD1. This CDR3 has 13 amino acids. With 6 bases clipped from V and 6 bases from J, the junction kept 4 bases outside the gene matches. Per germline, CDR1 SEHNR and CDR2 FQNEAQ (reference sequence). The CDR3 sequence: CASRQTGPGELFF. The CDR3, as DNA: TGTGCCAGCAGACAGACAGGGCCCGGGGAGCTGTTTTTT.

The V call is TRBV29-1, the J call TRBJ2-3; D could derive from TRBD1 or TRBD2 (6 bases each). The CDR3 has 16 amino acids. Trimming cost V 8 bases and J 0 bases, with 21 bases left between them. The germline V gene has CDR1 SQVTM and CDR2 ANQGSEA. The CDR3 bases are TGCAGCACCTTCGGGGCTGGGGGGCCGAGCACAGATACGCAGTATTTT. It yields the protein CSTFGAGGPSTDTQYF.

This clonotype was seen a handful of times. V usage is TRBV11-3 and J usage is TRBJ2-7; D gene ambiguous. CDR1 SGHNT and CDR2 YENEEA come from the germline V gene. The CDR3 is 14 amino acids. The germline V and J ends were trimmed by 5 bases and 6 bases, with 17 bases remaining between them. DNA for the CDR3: TGTGCCAGCAGCGCCTCAGGACCTCCCGGCGAGCAGTACTTC. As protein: CASSASGPPGEQYF.

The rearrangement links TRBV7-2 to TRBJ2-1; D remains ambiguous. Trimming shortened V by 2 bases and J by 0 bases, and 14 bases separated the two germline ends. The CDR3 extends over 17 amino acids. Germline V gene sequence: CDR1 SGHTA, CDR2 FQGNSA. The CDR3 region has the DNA TGTGCCAGCAGCTTATCGGACCTACCACGCTCCTACAATGAGCAGTTCTTC. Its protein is CASSLSDLPRSYNEQFF.

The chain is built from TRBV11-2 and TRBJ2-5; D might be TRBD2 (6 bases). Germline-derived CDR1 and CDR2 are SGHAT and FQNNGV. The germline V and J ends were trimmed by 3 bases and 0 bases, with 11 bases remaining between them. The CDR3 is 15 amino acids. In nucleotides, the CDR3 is TGTGCCAGCAGCTTCTACGGGGGATACCAAGAGACCCAGTACTTC. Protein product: CASSFYGGYQETQYF.